These 28 T cell receptor beta chains were sequenced from one sample in a study of T cells after yellow fever vaccination. TCRdb re-called the 5' RACE reads through MiXCR, storing one row per CDR3 protein. The top ten hold 23% of the sample, which has hundreds of thousands of distinct CDR3 sequences, less than 4.5% seen once. Sequenced material: PBMCs, taken on the day of the yellow fever booster vaccination. The receptor source for this set is a man younger than 30 who received the YFV17D yellow fever vaccine.

The J gene is TRBJ1-1, the V gene TRBV5-1; no definite D call. Deletions cut 0 bases from V and 3 bases from J, with 12 bases between. The length of the CDR3 is 15 residues. The V gene's germline CDR1 is SGHRS and CDR2 YFSETQ. The CDR3 loop is CASSLANVADTEAFF. Written as DNA, the CDR3 is TGCGCCAGCAGCTTGGCAAACGTGGCGGACACTGAAGCTTTCTTT. Variable domain in full (rest from reference TRBV5-1 and TRBJ1-1): KAGVTQTPRYLIKTRGQQVTLSCSPISGHRSVSWYQQTPGQGLQFLFEYFSETQRNKGNFPGRFSGRQFSNSRSEMNVSTLELGDSALYLCASSLANVADTEAFFGQGTRLTVV.

This clonotype was counted only a few times. The chain joins TRBV7-3 to TRBJ2-2, with 10 bases that match TRBD1. V shed 4 bases and J 3 bases; nucleotides not matched to a gene: 2. Germline CDR1 is SGHTA and CDR2 is FQGTGA. This CDR3 is 15 amino acids long. The CDR3 sequence: CASSWTGGDTGELFF. The CDR3, as DNA: TGTGCCAGCAGCTGGACAGGGGGGGACACCGGGGAGCTGTTTTTT.

This clonotype was observed a few times. The rearrangement joins TRBV5-1 to TRBJ2-1; the match to TRBD1 covers 7 bases. Unmatched junction bases numbered 12, after V lost 3 bases and J lost 6 bases. This CDR3 has 16 residues. CDR1 is SGHRS, CDR2 YFSETQ, per germline. This chain's CDR3 is CASSSPPKTGFNEQFF. In nucleotides, the CDR3 is TGCGCCAGCAGCTCACCACCAAAGACAGGGTTCAATGAGCAGTTCTTC.

V is TRBV6-6 and J is TRBJ1-1; tentative D call: TRBD1 (6 bases). V gave up 5 bases and J gave up 5 bases, with 18 bases separating them. The germline V gene encodes CDR1 MNHNY and CDR2 SVGAGI (reference sequence). This CDR3 is 15 amino acids long. CDR3 region: CASSRGHGTGTEAFF. Here the CDR3 DNA reads TGTGCCAGCAGTCGGGGACACGGAACCGGGACTGAAGCTTTCTTT.

The chain combines TRBV6-2 or TRBV6-3 with TRBJ1-2; D ambiguous. V dropped 5 bases and J dropped 5 bases, with 12 bases sitting between them. Germline V gives CDR1 MNHEY, CDR2 SVGEGT. CDR3 length equals 13 residues. CDR3 nucleotides: TGTGCCAGCAGTATCCGTCGGAGATATGGCTACACCTTC. Protein product: CASSIRRRYGYTF.

This clonotype was seen at least ten times. This rearrangement joins TRBV5-6 to TRBJ1-2; no clear D gene. This CDR3 has 14 residues. V was shortened by 2 bases and J by 8 bases, with 16 bases between the two germline ends. The germline V gene encodes CDR1 SGHDT and CDR2 YYEEEE. CDR3 residues: CASSLTPPMWGYTF. The CDR3 bases are TGTGCCAGCAGCTTAACCCCCCCCATGTGGGGCTACACCTTC.

The chain combines TRBV5-1 with TRBJ1-2, with D perhaps TRBD1 (6 bases). From germline, CDR1 is SGHRS and CDR2 YFSETQ. V lost 6 bases and J lost 2, with 11 bases in between. The length of the CDR3 is 13 residues. The CDR3 reads CASTKGENYGYTF. CDR3 bases: TGCGCCAGCACAAAGGGGGAGAACTATGGCTACACCTTC.

This clonotype has a count of ten or more. V is TRBV7-2 and J is TRBJ2-7, with D unresolved. Germline assignment: CDR1 SGHTA and CDR2 FQGNSA. V gave up 5 bases and J gave up 0 bases, with 14 bases separating them. The CDR3 contains 15 residues. The CDR3 reads CASSLTLGLSYEQYF. Here the CDR3 DNA reads TGTGCCAGCAGCCTTACCTTGGGTCTCTCCTACGAGCAGTACTTC.

This clonotype was seen at least ten times. The chain joins TRBV7-8 to TRBJ2-1; 9 bases line up with TRBD2. CDR1 SGHVS and CDR2 FQNEAQ come from the germline V gene. After removal of 5 bases from V and 7 bases from J, the junction contained 9 bases not matched to a gene. CDR3 length equals 15 residues. The CDR3 DNA follows: TGTGCCAGCAGCCCCAATCCCCTAGCGGGAAATGAGCAGTTCTTC. Translating gives CASSPNPLAGNEQFF.

In this sample, this clonotype turned up a few times. The genes are TRBV12-3 or TRBV12-4 and TRBJ2-2; 7 bases are shared with TRBD2. The CDR3 is 15 amino acids. J lost 4 bases, V lost 6 bases, and 8 bases had no gene match. The CDR3 protein is CASRTPGGITGELFF. The CDR3 nucleotides read TGTGCCAGCAGGACGCCCGGGGGGATCACCGGGGAGCTGTTTTTT.

Many counts were recorded for this clonotype. The gene calls are TRBV15 and TRBJ2-5; D is unresolved. CDR1 and CDR2 from the germline V gene are LNHNV and YYDKDF (reference sequence). The CDR3 length is 14 residues. V gave up 1 base and J gave up 1 base, with 7 bases separating them. The chain's CDR3 is CATSRVATQETQYF. The CDR3 DNA is TGTGCCACCAGCAGAGTGGCCACCCAAGAGACCCAGTACTTC.

This clonotype was recorded a few times. The rearrangement links TRBV7-9 to TRBJ1-4, with 9 nucleotides matching TRBD1. Germline V CDR1 and CDR2: SEHNR, FQNEAQ (reference sequence). The trim removed 5 bases at V and 7 bases at J, leaving 5 bases unmatched. This CDR3 has 14 residues. The CDR3 bases are TGTGCCAGCAGCCGGGGACAGGGTGCTGAAAAACTGTTTTTT. As protein: CASSRGQGAEKLFF.

This clonotype appeared many times. This rearrangement joins TRBV14 to TRBJ1-1; no clear D. Germline V gene lookup returns CDR1 SGHDN and CDR2 FVKESK. The CDR3 totals 12 residues. Deletions cut 8 bases from V and 4 bases from J, with 11 bases between. The CDR3 sequence is CASPRFPTEAFF. The CDR3 bases are TGTGCCAGCCCCCGTTTCCCCACTGAAGCTTTCTTT. Using reference TRBV14 and TRBJ1-1 for the parts outside the CDR3, the full variable domain is EAGVTQFPSHSVIEKGQTVTLRCDPISGHDNLYWYRRVMGKEIKFLLHFVKESKQDESGMPNNRFLAERTGGTYSTLKVQPAELEDSGVYFCASPRFPTEAFFGQGTRLTVV.

Many counts were recorded for this clonotype. CDR3: CASRPGTGEGNEQFF. For the CDR3, the DNA is TGCGCCAGCAGACCTGGAACAGGGGAGGGCAATGAGCAGTTCTTC. The V call is TRBV5-1, the J call TRBJ2-1, with D perhaps given as TRBD1 or TRBD2 (7 bases each). Germline V gene data show CDR1 as SGHRS and CDR2 as YFSETQ. This CDR3 has 15 residues. V was pared by 5 bases and J by 6 bases, with 18 bases between.

The CDR3 region is CASSEGGYTEAFF. In nucleotides, the CDR3 is TGCGCCAGCAGTGAGGGTGGCTACACTGAAGCTTTCTTT. The chain combines TRBV10-1 with TRBJ1-1, with D unclear. The CDR3 is 13 residues long. CDR1 WNHNN and CDR2 SYGVQD come from the germline V gene (reference sequence). Trimming pared 2 bases from V and 3 bases from J, leaving 7 bases between.

This clonotype came up many times. The chain employs TRBV24-1 and TRBJ1-2; D not certain. This CDR3 region has 14 residues. Trimming removed 0 bases at V and 1 base at J, with 5 bases between. Germline values: CDR1 KGHDR, CDR2 SFDVKD. For the CDR3, the DNA is TGTGCCACCAGTGATTTGGAGAGTAACTATGGCTACACCTTC. Protein sequence: CATSDLESNYGYTF.

This clonotype has only a few counts. The rearrangement joins TRBV28 to TRBJ1-1, with unresolved D. This CDR3 region has 12 residues. V was trimmed by 8 bases and J by 3 bases, leaving 10 bases between them. Germline V lookup: CDR1 MDHEN, CDR2 SYDVKM. The CDR3 sequence is CASSGWDTEAFF. The CDR3 region has the DNA TGTGCCAGCTCGGGCTGGGACACTGAAGCTTTCTTT.

Ten or more counts support this clonotype. The chain couples TRBV5-1 to TRBJ2-5; possible D gene TRBD1, 7 bases. Trimming cost V 0 bases and J 1 base, with 10 bases left between them. The CDR3 loop spans 15 amino acids. The germline CDR1 and CDR2 sequences are SGHRS and YFSETQ. CDR3 bases: TGCGCCAGCAGCTTGGGCGGGACAGCCCAAGAGACCCAGTACTTC. Residues: CASSLGGTAQETQYF.

The chain recombines TRBV6-6 with TRBJ1-3; no clear D. The CDR3 contains 14 residues. CDR1 is MNHNY, CDR2 SVGAGI, per germline (reference sequence). With 7 bases removed from V and 0 bases from J, the gap between germline ends came to 10 bases. The CDR3 region has the DNA TGTGCCAGCAAACTCACAATCTCTGGAAACACCATATATTTT. As protein: CASKLTISGNTIYF.

This clonotype has at least ten counts. J is TRBJ2-3 and V is TRBV6-6, with D unclear. This CDR3 is 14 amino acids long. V was pared by 2 bases and J by 0 bases, with 6 bases between. In germline, CDR1 is MNHNY, CDR2 SVGAGI (reference sequence). The CDR3 region is CASSYKPSTDTQYF. DNA of the CDR3: TGTGCCAGCAGTTACAAACCAAGCACAGATACGCAGTATTTT.

This clonotype was counted many times. The gene calls are TRBV20-1 and TRBJ1-1; 8 nucleotides agree with TRBD1. The trim removed 0 bases at V and 10 bases at J, leaving 7 bases unmatched. Germline V CDR1 and CDR2: DFQATT, SNEGSKA (reference sequence). The CDR3 runs 13 residues. The chain's CDR3 is CSARDRTGGRAFF. For the CDR3, the DNA is TGCAGTGCTAGAGATCGCACAGGGGGGAGAGCTTTCTTT.

The sample holds many counts of this clonotype. The gene calls are TRBV29-1 and TRBJ1-2, with D unclear. Trimming took off 7 bases at V and 8 bases at J, with 17 bases between the two ends. The CDR3 runs to 12 residues. Germline V gene data show CDR1 as SQVTM and CDR2 as ANQGSEA. CDR3 region: CSAAIGEGGYTF. As DNA, the CDR3 is TGCAGCGCAGCAATTGGGGAGGGCGGCTACACCTTC.

This clonotype was observed at least ten times. V usage is TRBV6-2 or TRBV6-3 and J usage is TRBJ2-1; the D gene is possibly TRBD2 (5 bases). The germline CDR1 and CDR2 sequences are MNHEY and SVGEGT. V was pared by 2 bases and J by 0 bases, with 11 bases between. This CDR3 has 16 amino acids. Written as DNA, the CDR3 is TGTGCCAGCAGTTACCTAGCATCCGACTCCTACAATGAGCAGTTCTTC. It translates to CASSYLASDSYNEQFF.

The J gene is TRBJ2-2, the V gene TRBV5-1, with D perhaps matching TRBD1 (5 bases). V dropped 6 bases and J dropped 1 base, with 13 bases sitting between them. The germline gives CDR1 SGHRS, CDR2 YFSETQ. The CDR3 runs 15 residues. CDR3 bases: TGCGCCAGCACCTCGACCCAGGGGAACACCGGGGAGCTGTTTTTT. This sequence encodes CASTSTQGNTGELFF.

This clonotype came up many times. This chain uses TRBV20-1 with TRBJ2-7, with D uncertain. The CDR3 runs 13 residues. Germline values: CDR1 DFQATT, CDR2 SNEGSKA (reference sequence). The germline V and J ends were trimmed by 3 bases and 7 bases, with 16 bases remaining between them. As DNA, the CDR3 is TGCAGTGCTAGTGATTACAGATTGTTAGAGCAGTACTTC. It translates to CSASDYRLLEQYF.

The V call is TRBV23-1, the J call TRBJ2-7, with TRBD1 as a possible D gene (6 bases). TRBV23-1 has ORF status, its function being uncertain. The CDR3 has 15 residues. V shed 6 bases and J shed 4 bases, with 19 bases lying between them. The CDR3 region is CASSLGGLYLYEQYV. In DNA form, the CDR3 reads TGCGCCAGCAGCCTAGGGGGTCTCTATTTATACGAGCAGTACGTC.

This CDR3 is CSAAPGAPGETQYF. The CDR3 bases are TGCAGTGCTGCCCCGGGAGCCCCAGGAGAGACCCAGTACTTC. The gene calls are TRBV20-1 and TRBJ2-5, with TRBD2 as a possible D gene (6 bases). The CDR3 covers 14 residues. V was pared by 5 bases and J by 4 bases, with 17 bases between. Germline lookup yields CDR1 DFQATT and CDR2 SNEGSKA (reference sequence).

This clonotype was counted many times. This sequence joins TRBV3-1 and TRBJ2-4; D unresolved. Germline V lookup: CDR1 LGHDT, CDR2 YNNKEL (reference sequence). The CDR3 has 12 residues. V was trimmed by 0 bases and J by 7 bases, leaving 4 bases between them. CDR3 sequence (DNA): TGTGCCAGCAGCCAAGAAGGGAACATTCAGTACTTC. Its translation: CASSQEGNIQYF.